The rows below give T cell receptor beta chains drawn from one sample of a study of long-term antiretroviral therapy in people with HIV. Produced via immunoSEQ multiplex PCR; TCRdb's table is partial and in-frame only. The data hold approximately 13,000 clones, with 70% to 80% observed a single time. The sequencing here drew on unsorted PBMCs, taken 0.5 years before starting antiretroviral therapy. These receptor sequences come from a woman aged 40 to 55 with HIV. Each CDR3 is given with its conserved first and last residue. The D gene is left open where the match is weak. Clone size is shown for a subset of rows, as once, few, many or a class of expanded clone.

j_gene | len | d_gene | abundance | v_gene | CDR3nt | CDR3aa
TRBJ1-1 | 15 | NA | few | TRBV11-2 | TGTGCCAGCAGCTTAAGGGCCAGGAGGTTTACTGAAGCTTTCTTT | CASSLRARRFTEAFF
TRBJ2-7 | 15 | NA | NA | TRBV5-6 | TGTGCCAGCAGCTTGCGGCGGATTAGCTCCTACGAGCAGTACTTC | CASSLRRISSYEQYF
TRBJ1-1 | 15 | NA | NA | TRBV5-4 | TGTGCCAGCAGCTCCGGCGACAGAGGGAACACTGAAGCTTTCTTT | CASSSGDRGNTEAFF
TRBJ1-5 | 14 | NA | NA | TRBV6-6 | TGTGCCAGCAGTTACTCAGGGGACAATCAGCCCCAGCATTTT | CASSYSGDNQPQHF
TRBJ2-1 | 14 | NA | NA | TRBV7-9 | TGTGCCAGCAGCTTAGGGACAGATTACAATGAGCAGTTCTTC | CASSLGTDYNEQFF
TRBJ2-5 | 13 | NA | NA | TRBV6-6 | TGTGCCAGCAGGTCGGGAGCCCAACAGACCCAGTACTTC | CASRSGAQQTQYF
TRBJ1-2 | 15 | TRBD1 | NA | TRBV11-2 | TGTGCCAGCAGCTTAGATGGGACAGCCTGGGATGGCTACACCTTC | CASSLDGTAWDGYTF
TRBJ1-2 | 13 | NA | NA | TRBV7-9 | TGTGCCAGCACTAACGGAGGGGCGTATGGCTACACCTTC | CASTNGGAYGYTF
TRBJ2-5 | 14 | NA | NA | TRBV5-1 | TGCGCCAGCAGCTTGGAGGGCGGGAAAGAGACCCAGTACTTC | CASSLEGGKETQYF
TRBJ2-7 | 14 | TRBD1 | NA | TRBV5-5 | TGTGCCAGCAGGCCGGGACAGGGCCTCTACGAGCAGTACTTC | CASRPGQGLYEQYF
TRBJ2-2 | 14 | NA | NA | TRBV4-1 | TGCGCCAGCAGCCAGGGGGCGAACACCGGGGAGCTGTTTTTT | CASSQGANTGELFF
TRBJ2-2 | 16 | NA | NA | TRBV11-2 | TGTGCCAGCAGCGTAGGTCCAACCCAGAACACCGGGGAGCTGTTTTTT | CASSVGPTQNTGELFF
TRBJ1-6 | 13 | NA | NA | TRBV18 | TGTGCCAGCCGGGGGCGGGAGGATTCACCCCTCCACTTT | CASRGREDSPLHF
TRBJ2-2 | 19 | TRBD2 | once | TRBV5-1 | TGCGCCAGCAGCAGGGGACTAGCGGGAGACGTGAAGGCCACCGGGGAGCTGTTTTTT | CASSRGLAGDVKATGELFF
TRBJ1-2 | 14 | NA | NA | TRBV5-1 | TGCGCCAGCAGCTTGGATGGCCCTAACTATGGCTACACCTTC | CASSLDGPNYGYTF
TRBJ2-5 | 13 | NA | NA | TRBV2 | TGTGCCAGCAGTGATGTCGGGGCGGAGACCCAGTACTTC | CASSDVGAETQYF
TRBJ1-5 | 16 | NA | NA | TRBV19 | TGTGCCAGTAGTATCCTGCTTGTGGGGGGCAATCAGCCCCAGCATTTT | CASSILLVGGNQPQHF
TRBJ1-6 | 16 | NA | NA | TRBV7-8 | TGTGCCAGCAGCTTATTTTCAGGGTTGGGTAACTCACCCCTCCACTTT | CASSLFSGLGNSPLHF